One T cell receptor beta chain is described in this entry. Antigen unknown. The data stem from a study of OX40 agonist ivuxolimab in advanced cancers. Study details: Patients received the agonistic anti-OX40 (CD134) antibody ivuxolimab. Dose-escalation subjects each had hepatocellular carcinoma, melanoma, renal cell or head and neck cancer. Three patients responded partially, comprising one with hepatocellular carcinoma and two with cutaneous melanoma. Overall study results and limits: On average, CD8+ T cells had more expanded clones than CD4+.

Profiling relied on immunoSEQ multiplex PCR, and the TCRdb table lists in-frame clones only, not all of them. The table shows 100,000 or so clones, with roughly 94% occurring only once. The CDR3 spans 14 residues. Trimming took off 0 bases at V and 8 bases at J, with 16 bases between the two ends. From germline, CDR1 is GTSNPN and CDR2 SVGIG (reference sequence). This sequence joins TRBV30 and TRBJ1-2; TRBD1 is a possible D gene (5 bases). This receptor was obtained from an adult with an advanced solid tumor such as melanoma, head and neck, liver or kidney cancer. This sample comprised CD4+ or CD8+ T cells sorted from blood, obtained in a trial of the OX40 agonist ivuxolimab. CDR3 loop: CAWSVRRGEGGYTF. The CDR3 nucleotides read TGTGCCTGGAGTGTACGTCGGGGGGAGGGAGGCTACACCTTC.